The rows below give T cell receptor beta chains drawn from one sample of a study of beta chain features in type 1 diabetes. The table came from immunoSEQ multiplex PCR; TCRdb's copy has only in-frame clones and leaves some out. The sample shows 350,000 to 400,000 clones, roughly 15% of them seen only once. Sequenced: naive CD4+ T cells from blood. Receptors originate from a woman aged 18-35 years in good health. The CDR3 runs from the conserved cysteine through the conserved F or W. The D gene is left open where the match is weak. A clone size is listed for some rows: how often the clone was seen (once, few, many), or a class if it is expanded.

D | size | length | J | V | DNA | CDR3
TRBD1 | few | 14 | TRBJ1-4 | TRBV27 | TGTGCCAGCAGAAGAGGGACAGTTAATGAAAAACTGTTTTTT | CASRRGTVNEKLFF
. | few | 15 | TRBJ2-2 | TRBV18 | TGTGCCAGCTCACCCTTAACGGCGAACACCGGGGAGCTGTTTTTT | CASSPLTANTGELFF
. | few | 14 | TRBJ2-7 | TRBV4-1 | TGCGCCAGCAGCCAAGAGATACGGACAGCCGAGCAGTACTTC | CASSQEIRTAEQYF
TRBD2 | . | 16 | TRBJ2-7 | TRBV28 | TGTGCCAGCAGTACCTACAGCGGGAGGTACCCTTTTGAGCAGTACTTC | CASSTYSGRYPFEQYF
TRBD1 | few | 15 | TRBJ2-1 | TRBV7-9 | TGTGCCAGCAGCTTAGGGGGACAGGTGCTAAATGAGCAGTTCTTC | CASSLGGQVLNEQFF
TRBD1 | few | 15 | TRBJ2-2 | TRBV15 | TGTGCCACCAGCAGGGGAGACAGGGTCACCGGGGAGCTGTTTTTT | CATSRGDRVTGELFF
TRBD1 | . | 14 | TRBJ1-2 | TRBV30 | TGTGCCTGGAGTGTCCCGGACAGGGCTACTGGCTACACCTTC | CAWSVPDRATGYTF
TRBD2 | . | 13 | TRBJ2-1 | TRBV7-9 | TGTGCCAGCAGCCCCATGACTAGCAGTGAGCAGTTCTTC | CASSPMTSSEQFF
. | few | 19 | TRBJ2-3 | TRBV15 | TGTGCCACCAGCAGACCCCGCGGCTTGAGGGAGATGCGGAAAGATACGCAGTATTTT | CATSRPRGLREMRKDTQYF
. | . | 13 | TRBJ1-5 | TRBV28 | TGTGCCAGCACCGGCGTGGAGAGGCCCCGGGTACATTTT | CASTGVERPRVHF
. | . | 14 | TRBJ2-1 | TRBV7-3 | TGTGCCAGCAGCGTTGGGAGCTCCTACAATGAGCAGTTCTTC | CASSVGSSYNEQFF